This T cell receptor beta chain appears in the sequencing data of a study of T-cell memory formation after mild COVID-19. MiXCR, run by TCRdb on the 5' RACE reads, gives a single entry per CDR3 protein. Of approximately 300,000 distinct CDR3 sequences in the sample, roughly 8% are singletons; the top ten hold about 22%. This clonotype was detected a few times. Germline loops: CDR1 SGHRS, CDR2 YFSETQ. Trimming shortened V by 4 bases and J by 0 bases, and 19 bases separated the two germline ends. CDR3 length equals 18 residues. V is TRBV5-1 and J is TRBJ2-2; no definite D call. This TCR came from a man in his late teens or twenties who had mild COVID-19 (a few samples of this study predate the infection). Cell type and time point are not known. The sequenced sample consisted of PBMCs or a T cell subset sorted from them (not recorded which). CDR3 sequence: CASSLLSLSTANTGELFF. CDR3 nucleotide sequence: TGCGCCAGCAGCCTACTAAGCCTCTCTACCGCGAACACCGGGGAGCTGTTTTTT.